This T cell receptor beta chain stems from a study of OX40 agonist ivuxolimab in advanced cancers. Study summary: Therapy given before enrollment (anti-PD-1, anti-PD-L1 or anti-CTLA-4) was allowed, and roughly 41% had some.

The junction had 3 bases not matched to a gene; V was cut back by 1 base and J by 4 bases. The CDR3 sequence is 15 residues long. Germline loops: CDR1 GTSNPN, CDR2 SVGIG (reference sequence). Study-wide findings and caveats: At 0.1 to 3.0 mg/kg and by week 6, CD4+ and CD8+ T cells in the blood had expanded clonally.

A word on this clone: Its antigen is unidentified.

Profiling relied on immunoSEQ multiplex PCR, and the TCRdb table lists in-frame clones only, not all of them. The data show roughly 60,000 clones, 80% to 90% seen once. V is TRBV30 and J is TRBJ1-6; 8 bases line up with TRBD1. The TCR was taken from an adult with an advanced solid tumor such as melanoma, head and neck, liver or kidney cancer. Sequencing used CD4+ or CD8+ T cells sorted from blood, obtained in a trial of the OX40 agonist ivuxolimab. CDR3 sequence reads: CAWSAGQGYNSPLHF. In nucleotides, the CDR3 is TGTGCCTGGAGTGCCGGACAGGGTTATAATTCACCCCTCCACTTT.